The 27 T cell receptor beta chains reported below all come from one sample, sequenced in a study of cytomegalovirus exposure and HLA in healthy donors. 13 Jbeta primers and 60 Vbeta primers were used for the PCR. TCRdb's copy holds only in-frame clones and misses some; the assay was immunoSEQ multiplex PCR. The sample includes 100,000 or so clones, about three fifths of them seen just once. What was sequenced was PBMCs. Every receptor here comes from a woman aged 25 to 45 in good health and CMV-seropositive.

The CDR3 DNA reads as TGTGCCAGCAGCTCCGGACAGATCACCGGGGAGCTGTTTTTT. Translating gives CASSSGQITGELFF. The genes are TRBV5-5 and TRBJ2-2, with D possibly being TRBD1 (6 bases). There are 14 residues in the CDR3. Trimming stripped 3 bases from V and 4 bases from J, with 10 bases between. Germline CDR1 is SGHKS and CDR2 is YYEKEE (reference sequence).

This chain connects TRBV29-1 to TRBJ1-2, with 8 bases identical to TRBD1. Losses at the gene ends were 4 bases for V and 3 bases for J; bases not matched to a gene: 4. This CDR3 region has 13 residues. Germline V gene data show CDR1 as SQVTM and CDR2 as ANQGSEA. CDR3 in amino acids: CSVALTGDYGYTF. In DNA form, the CDR3 reads TGCAGCGTTGCTTTGACAGGGGACTATGGCTACACCTTC.

The chain uses TRBV2 and TRBJ2-3; 11 bases align to TRBD2. The CDR3 totals 17 residues. Germline CDR1 reads SNHLY; CDR2 reads FYNNEI. V was pared by 4 bases and J by 6 bases, with 12 bases of the junction left unmatched. CDR3 protein: CASSVGLAGGGRDTQYF. CDR3 sequence (DNA): TGTGCCAGCAGTGTTGGTCTAGCGGGGGGCGGTAGGGATACGCAGTATTTT.

V is TRBV7-9 and J is TRBJ1-1; D remains ambiguous. The CDR3 consists of 12 residues. The V gene's germline CDR1 is SEHNR and CDR2 FQNEAQ (reference sequence). Trimming stripped 5 bases from V and 0 bases from J, with 4 bases between. Written as DNA, the CDR3 is TGTGCCAGCAGCCCCTTGAACACTGAAGCTTTCTTT. Translation gives CASSPLNTEAFF.

The chain has TRBV19 and TRBJ1-2; maybe TRBD1 (6 bases). The CDR3 is made up of 12 amino acids. The germline CDR1 and CDR2 sequences are LNHDA and SQIVND (reference sequence). V dropped 6 bases and J dropped 4 bases, with 9 bases sitting between them. CDR3 DNA: TGTGCCAGTAGAGTGGACAGCTATGGCTACACCTTC. Translating it yields CASRVDSYGYTF.

This clone was detected only a few times. The V gene is TRBV28, the J gene TRBJ1-1; D not resolved. The germline gives CDR1 MDHEN, CDR2 SYDVKM. The CDR3 consists of 13 residues. V dropped 3 bases and J dropped 0 bases, with 5 bases sitting between them. The CDR3 DNA follows: TGTGCCAGCAGTTTTAGCTTGAACACTGAAGCTTTCTTT. Translation: CASSFSLNTEAFF.

In nucleotides, the CDR3 is TGTGCCACATACTCCGACAGACTGAACACTGAAGCTTTCTTT. It codes for CATYSDRLNTEAFF. The chain combines TRBV6-1 with TRBJ1-1; the D gene is possibly TRBD1 (5 bases). V was trimmed by 10 bases and J by 0 bases, leaving 15 bases between them. Per germline, CDR1 MNHNS and CDR2 SASEGT. CDR3 length: 14 amino acids.

This chain links TRBV2 with TRBJ1-4, with D unresolved. The germline V gene has CDR1 SNHLY and CDR2 FYNNEI. The CDR3 length is 14 residues. V was pared by 7 bases and J by 8 bases, with 17 bases between. CDR3 region: CASTLMVMREKLFF. CDR3 sequence (DNA): TGTGCCAGCACCCTCATGGTTATGCGGGAAAAACTGTTTTTT.

This rearrangement joins TRBV7-2 to TRBJ1-1, with a possible D match to TRBD1 (5 bases). The CDR3 sequence is 13 residues long. The germline V gene encodes CDR1 SGHTA and CDR2 FQGNSA. V shed 2 bases and J shed 1 base, with 5 bases lying between them. The DNA for the CDR3 is TGTGCCAGCAGCTTACAGGGGAACACTGAAGCTTTCTTT. It is translated as CASSLQGNTEAFF.

The chain uses TRBV5-4 and TRBJ1-4, with 8 bases fitting TRBD1. CDR3 length: 14 residues. The trim removed 4 bases at V and 7 bases at J, leaving 6 bases unmatched. Germline V gives CDR1 SGHNT, CDR2 YYREEE (reference sequence). CDR3 sequence: CASSVGQGGEKLFF. The CDR3 DNA reads as TGTGCCAGCAGCGTCGGACAGGGAGGTGAAAAACTGTTTTTT.

The chain is built from TRBV2 and TRBJ1-2; 7 bases fit TRBD1. CDR1 is SNHLY, CDR2 FYNNEI, per germline. V shed 10 bases and J 1 base; nucleotides not matched to a gene: 3. The CDR3 has 12 residues. The CDR3: CATGQDNYGYTF. The CDR3 DNA reads TGTGCCACTGGACAGGATAACTATGGCTACACCTTC.

The rearrangement uses TRBV7-9 and TRBJ2-3; a possible D gene is TRBD1 (6 bases). This CDR3 is 15 amino acids long. Trimming took 1 base from V and 2 from J, leaving 10 bases between them. Looked up from germline, CDR1 is SEHNR and CDR2 is FQNEAQ (reference sequence). DNA for the CDR3: TGTGCCAGCAGCTTAGGCGACAGGACCACAGATACGCAGTATTTT. Translation gives CASSLGDRTTDTQYF.

The table lists this clone with a few counts. The chain couples TRBV27 to TRBJ2-7, with D perhaps TRBD1 (6 bases). This CDR3 contains 12 residues. Trimming stripped 5 bases from V and 6 bases from J, with 11 bases between. Germline CDR1 and CDR2: MNHEY and SMNVEV (reference sequence). CDR3: CASSPSRGEQYF. In DNA form, the CDR3 reads TGTGCCAGCAGTCCCTCCAGGGGCGAGCAGTACTTC.

The V and J genes are TRBV6-5 and TRBJ2-3, with D tentatively TRBD1 (5 bases). Germline loops: CDR1 MNHEY, CDR2 SVGAGI. V was trimmed by 2 bases and J by 5 bases, leaving 8 bases between them. CDR3 length: 13 residues. In nucleotides, the CDR3 is TGTGCCAGCAGTTACGACAGACAAGATACGCAGTATTTT. It encodes CASSYDRQDTQYF.

The chain couples TRBV4-2 to TRBJ2-3; TRBD2 aligns across 13 bases. The CDR3 has 15 residues. CDR1 is LGHNA and CDR2 is YNFKEQ in the germline V gene. Germline trimming cut 3 bases from V and 4 bases from J; bases unmatched to any gene: 1. CDR3 DNA sequence: TGTGCCAGCAGCCATACTAGCGGGGGGGCAGATACGCAGTATTTT. It yields the protein CASSHTSGGADTQYF.

A word on this clone: At one end the junction does not follow the germline gene, possibly because of a read error. The rearrangement joins TRBV9 to TRBJ1-2, with 8 bases aligning to TRBD1. This CDR3 is 14 amino acids long. CDR1 and CDR2 (germline): SGDLS, YYNGEE. Written as DNA, the CDR3 is TGTGCCAGCAGCGCCCTGGGACAGGACTATGGCTACCCCTTC. Its translation: CASSALGQDYGYPF.

In this sample, this clone turned up a few times. This chain connects TRBV7-3 to TRBJ1-5; D is undetermined. The length of the CDR3 is 16 residues. The V end lost 2 bases, the J end lost 1 base, and 12 bases lay between the germline ends. Per germline, CDR1 SGHTA and CDR2 FQGTGA. The CDR3 coding sequence is TGTGCCAGCAGCTTAGAGGGAAGGTTGAGCAATCAGCCCCAGCATTTT. This translates into CASSLEGRLSNQPQHF.

The genes are TRBV30 and TRBJ2-3; 12 nucleotides align to TRBD2. The CDR3 is made up of 14 amino acids. Germline CDR1 and CDR2: GTSNPN and SVGIG (reference sequence). Germline trimming cut 5 bases from V and 4 bases from J; bases unmatched to any gene: 4. The CDR3 loop reads CAWSSSGGADTQYF. DNA of the CDR3: TGTGCCTGGTCCTCTAGCGGGGGGGCAGATACGCAGTATTTT.

The gene calls are TRBV9 and TRBJ2-1; 11 nucleotides line up with TRBD2. The CDR3 extends over 17 amino acids. V shed 0 bases, J shed 5 bases, and the junction held 7 bases outside the gene matches. Germline CDR1 is SGDLS and CDR2 is YYNGEE. Here the CDR3 reads CASSVGISGGAHNEQFF. CDR3 nucleotide sequence: TGTGCCAGCAGCGTAGGAATTAGCGGGGGGGCCCACAATGAGCAGTTCTTC. The variable domain in full, completed from reference TRBV9 and TRBJ2-1, reads DSGVTQTPKHLITATGQRVTLRCSPRSGDLSVYWYQQSLDQGLQFLIQYYNGEERAKGNILERFSAQQFPDLHSELNLSSLELGDSALYFCASSVGISGGAHNEQFFGPGTRLTVL.

This clone was detected only a few times. The chain is built from TRBV5-1 and TRBJ2-7; D gene uncertain. The CDR3 has 14 residues. V dropped 0 bases and J dropped 7 bases, with 14 bases sitting between them. Germline V gives CDR1 SGHRS, CDR2 YFSETQ. The CDR3 bases are TGCGCCAGCAGCTTGGCCCAGGTATTCAGTGAGCAGTACTTC. It is translated as CASSLAQVFSEQYF.

The CDR3 protein is CSATGYGYTF. In DNA form, the CDR3 reads TGCAGTGCTACGGGATATGGCTACACCTTC. The genes are TRBV20-1 and TRBJ1-2; D not certain. CDR3 size: 10 residues. Trimming removed 4 bases from V and 5 bases from J, with 5 bases in between. Germline CDR1 is DFQATT and CDR2 is SNEGSKA (reference sequence).

The J gene is TRBJ2-7, the V gene TRBV6-6; D might be TRBD1 (6 bases). Germline V gives CDR1 MNHNY, CDR2 SVGAGI (reference sequence). Trimming stripped 2 bases from V and 2 bases from J, with 10 bases between. There are 14 residues in the CDR3. The CDR3 loop is CASSYRDRTYEQYF. The CDR3 bases are TGTGCCAGCAGTTACAGAGACAGGACCTACGAGCAGTACTTC.

J is TRBJ2-3 and V is TRBV6-6; TRBD1 is a possible D gene (5 bases). V was shortened by 2 bases and J by 7 bases, with 10 bases between the two germline ends. The CDR3 totals 13 residues. Germline V gives CDR1 MNHNY, CDR2 SVGAGI (reference sequence). This CDR3 reads CASSYLDTYTQYF. DNA for the CDR3: TGTGCCAGCAGTTACCTGGACACCTATACGCAGTATTTT.

The V call is TRBV7-6, the J call TRBJ2-5, with 9 bases fitting TRBD2. Germline CDR1 is SGHVS and CDR2 is FNYEAQ. CDR3 length: 15 residues. V dropped 3 bases and J dropped 8; count of bases not matched to a gene: 10. In DNA, the CDR3 is TGTGCCAGCAGCTTTGGACTAAGCGGGGGGCCCACCCAGTACTTC. It translates to CASSFGLSGGPTQYF. Full variable domain (missing parts from reference TRBV7-6 and TRBJ2-5): GAGVSQSPRYKVTKRGQDVALRCDPISGHVSLYWYRQALGQGPEFLTYFNYEAQQDKSGLPNDRFSAERPEGSISTLTIQRTEQRDSAMYRCASSFGLSGGPTQYFGPGTRLLVL.

The V and J genes are TRBV5-1 and TRBJ2-1; 9 nucleotides match TRBD1. The V gene end was trimmed by 4 bases and the J gene end by 9 bases; junction bases not matched to a gene: 11. The CDR3 runs 15 residues. CDR1 and CDR2 from the germline V gene are SGHRS and YFSETQ. CDR3 protein: CASSHMEQGASEQFF. CDR3 coding DNA: TGCGCCAGCAGCCACATGGAACAGGGGGCCAGTGAGCAGTTCTTC.

The chain is built from TRBV15 and TRBJ1-5; no clear D. The germline V and J ends were trimmed by 0 bases and 1 base, with 13 bases remaining between them. This CDR3 is 17 amino acids long. CDR1 LNHNV and CDR2 YYDKDF come from the germline V gene (reference sequence). This CDR3 is CATSRDLQLSSNQPQHF. Here the CDR3 DNA reads TGTGCCACCAGCAGAGATTTACAGCTAAGCAGCAATCAGCCCCAGCATTTT.

The chain carries TRBV7-9 and TRBJ2-5; D might be TRBD2 (6 bases). Deletions cut 3 bases from V and 5 bases from J, with 10 bases between. This CDR3 comprises 13 residues. Germline-derived CDR1 and CDR2 are SEHNR and FQNEAQ (reference sequence). This CDR3 is CASSFRLGETQYF. The CDR3 nucleotides are TGTGCCAGCAGCTTCCGACTAGGGGAGACCCAGTACTTC.